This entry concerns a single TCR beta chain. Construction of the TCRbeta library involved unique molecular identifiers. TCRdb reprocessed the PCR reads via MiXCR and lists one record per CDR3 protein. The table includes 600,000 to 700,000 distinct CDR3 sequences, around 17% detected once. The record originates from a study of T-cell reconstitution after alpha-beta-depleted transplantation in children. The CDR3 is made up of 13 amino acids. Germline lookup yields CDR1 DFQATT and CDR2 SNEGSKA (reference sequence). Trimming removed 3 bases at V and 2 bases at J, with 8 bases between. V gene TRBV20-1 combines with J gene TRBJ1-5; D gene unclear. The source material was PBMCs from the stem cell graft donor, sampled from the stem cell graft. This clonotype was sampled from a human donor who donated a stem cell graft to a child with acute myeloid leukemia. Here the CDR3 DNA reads TGCAGTGCTAGTGGCGGACGCAATCAGCCCCAGCATTTT. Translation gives CSASGGRNQPQHF.